One T cell receptor beta chain is described in this entry. The data derive from a study of Ad26.COV2.S vaccination and SARS-CoV-2 variants. Treatment specified: around 19 received Ad26.COV2.S at low or high dose, single or two shots; roughly 5 received placebo; per-sample allocation not given. The samples date from day 63 after the first vaccine or placebo injection. The donor was a Boston adult aged 18-55 years. Its platform was an Ad26 vector, and its expressed antigen was Wuhan-strain SARS-CoV-2 spike. Method: immunoSEQ multiplex PCR; TCRdb's copy keeps in-frame clones and lacks some. In the table there are 300,000 to 400,000 clones, 86% of which are singletons. CDR3 length equals 13 residues. From germline, CDR1 is SGHRS and CDR2 YFSETQ. V lost 3 bases and J lost 7, with 11 bases in between.

The clonotype was recovered from a person between 18 and 65 years old who received the Ad26.COV2.S COVID-19 vaccine or a placebo. The sequencing here drew on peripheral blood, taken in a trial of Ad26.COV2.S vaccine versus placebo. The chain carries TRBV5-1 and TRBJ1-5; D gene uncertain. The DNA of the CDR3 is TGCGCCAGCAGCTCTTCGGCAGGCCAGCCCCAGCATTTT. Translation gives CASSSSAGQPQHF.